These 3 T cell receptor beta chains were sequenced from one sample in a study of blood T cell repertoires in COVID-19. Sequenced by immunoSEQ multiplex PCR; TCRdb stores in-frame clones only, minus some. The sample records tens of thousands of clones, roughly four fifths being singletons. Sequencing used peripheral blood. The receptor source for this set is a man aged 45-60 years with active or convalescent COVID-19.

This chain links TRBV5-1 with TRBJ1-4; 8 bases are shared with TRBD1. Germline V lookup: CDR1 SGHRS, CDR2 YFSETQ. The V gene end was trimmed by 4 bases and the J gene end by 8 bases; junction bases not matched to a gene: 7. CDR3 size: 14 residues. The CDR3, as DNA: TGCGCCAGCAGCCCTGGACAGGGTCAAGAAAAACTGTTTTTT. Its translation: CASSPGQGQEKLFF.

The chain recombines TRBV5-1 with TRBJ1-6; 11 positions match TRBD1. Germline V gene lookup returns CDR1 SGHRS and CDR2 YFSETQ. The CDR3 extends over 15 amino acids. J gave up 7 bases and V 3 bases, and 3 bases lay outside the gene matches. The CDR3 DNA reads as TGCGCCAGCAGCTGGGGACAGGGGGAAAATTCACCCCTCCACTTT. This encodes CASSWGQGENSPLHF.

The chain joins TRBV5-3 to TRBJ1-4; TRBD1 aligns across 7 bases. TRBV5-3 has ORF status, its function being uncertain. The trim removed 3 bases at V and 8 bases at J, leaving 7 bases unmatched. The length of the CDR3 is 14 residues. In DNA form, the CDR3 reads TGTGCCAGAAGCTCCGACAGGGCGCGAGAAAAACTGTTTTTT. Encoded protein: CARSSDRAREKLFF.